The 26 T cell receptor beta chains given below trace back to one sample, sequenced in a study of OX40 agonist ivuxolimab in advanced cancers. Only in-frame clones appear in the TCRdb table, and some are missing; sequencing was by immunoSEQ multiplex PCR. Altogether 60,000 to 65,000 clones are present, around 83% being singletons, with the ten largest covering 0.7%. Source: CD4+ or CD8+ T cells sorted from blood, taken in a trial of the OX40 agonist ivuxolimab. The receptor set was obtained from an adult with an advanced solid tumor such as melanoma, head and neck, liver or kidney cancer.

This chain connects TRBV7-2 to TRBJ1-1, with D possibly TRBD1 on 5 matching bases. This CDR3 has 15 amino acids. The V and J ends lost 2 bases and 3 bases respectively, with 13 bases between them. The germline gives CDR1 SGHTA, CDR2 FQGNSA. This chain's CDR3 is CASSLFGTGDTEAFF. The DNA for the CDR3 is TGTGCCAGCAGCTTATTTGGGACCGGGGACACTGAAGCTTTCTTT.

The chain couples TRBV6-5 to TRBJ1-1; a weak D match, TRBD1 (6 bases). The ends were cut back, 4 bases at V and 5 bases at J, with 20 bases in the middle. The CDR3 contains 16 residues. Germline assignment: CDR1 MNHEY and CDR2 SVGAGI. CDR3 sequence: CASSSLVGRGWTEAFF. CDR3 nucleotide sequence: TGTGCCAGCAGTTCCCTAGTAGGCAGGGGATGGACTGAAGCTTTCTTT.

The rearrangement links TRBV18 to TRBJ2-5; 7 bases match TRBD2. Germline trimming cut 2 bases from V and 4 bases from J; bases unmatched to any gene: 7. The CDR3 is 15 amino acids. In germline, CDR1 is KGHSH, CDR2 LQKENI. CDR3: CASSPISLAVETQYF. CDR3 nucleotide sequence: TGTGCCAGCTCACCAATTTCTCTAGCGGTAGAGACCCAGTACTTC.

This clone came up once. The chain combines TRBV4-2 with TRBJ2-1; a weak D match, TRBD2 (6 bases). Looked up from germline, CDR1 is LGHNA and CDR2 is YNFKEQ. The CDR3 runs 14 residues. The germline V and J ends were trimmed by 0 bases and 9 bases, with 12 bases remaining between them. CDR3 coding DNA: TGTGCCAGCAGCCAAGACAGGGCTAGCGTTGAGCAGTTCTTC. Translation gives CASSQDRASVEQFF.

V and J are TRBV6-5 and TRBJ2-1; D is uncertain. The germline V gene has CDR1 MNHEY and CDR2 SVGAGI. The CDR3 is 14 amino acids. V was shortened by 8 bases and J by 0 bases, with 11 bases between the two germline ends. The CDR3 bases are TGTGCCAGCTCACAAACGAGCTCCTACAATGAGCAGTTCTTC. Residues: CASSQTSSYNEQFF.

The chain couples TRBV6-1 to TRBJ2-5, with D possibly being TRBD2 (5 bases). V lost 6 bases and J 5 bases, leaving 7 bases between the germline ends. The CDR3 consists of 11 residues. Germline CDR1 MNHNS, CDR2 SASEGT. This chain's CDR3 is CASRRRETQYF. CDR3 in DNA: TGTGCCAGCAGGAGGAGGGAGACCCAGTACTTC.

The chain carries TRBV2 and TRBJ1-1; the match to TRBD1 covers 7 bases. This CDR3 comprises 11 residues. V shed 8 bases, J shed 7 bases, and the junction held 4 bases outside the gene matches. Germline CDR1 is SNHLY and CDR2 is FYNNEI. Written as DNA, the CDR3 is TGTGCCAGCCAGGGGGTGGTTGAAGCTTTCTTT. Translation gives CASQGVVEAFF.

The genes are TRBV21-1 and TRBJ1-1. TRBV21-1 is tagged as a pseudogene. The CDR3 is made up of 17 amino acids. Here the CDR3 DNA reads TGTGCCAGCAGCAGAAAACTCGGGACGCCTCTTAACACTGAAGCTTTCTTT. Protein: CASSRKLGTPLNTEAFF.

In its sample, this clone was seen a few times. The chain uses TRBV14 and TRBJ1-2; possibly TRBD1 for D (6 bases). Germline V gene lookup returns CDR1 SGHDN and CDR2 FVKESK. The V gene lost 0 bases and the J gene lost 6 bases, with 11 bases spanning the gap. CDR3 length equals 14 residues. The CDR3 loop reads CASSQEYRADGYTF. The DNA of the CDR3 is TGTGCCAGCAGCCAAGAGTACAGGGCGGATGGCTACACCTTC.

The chain couples TRBV2 to TRBJ2-7, with 11 bases aligning to TRBD2. The germline V gene has CDR1 SNHLY and CDR2 FYNNEI. The J segment lost 3 bases and the V segment lost 0 bases, leaving 13 bases of the junction unmatched. The CDR3 contains 19 residues. The CDR3 DNA follows: TGTGCCAGCAGTGAAGCGTTTCCCGGACTAGCGGGCGCAAACTACGAGCAGTACTTC. Amino acid sequence: CASSEAFPGLAGANYEQYF. Full variable domain (rest looked up from reference TRBV2 and TRBJ2-7): EPEVTQTPSHQVTQMGQEVILRCVPISNHLYFYWYRQILGQKVEFLVSFYNNEISEKSEIFDDQFSVERPDGSNFTLKIRSTKLEDSAMYFCASSEAFPGLAGANYEQYFGPGTRLTVT.

The chain links TRBV11-3 to TRBJ2-3; D is undetermined. The V end lost 1 base, the J end lost 3 bases, and 5 bases lay between the germline ends. This CDR3 is 13 amino acids long. The germline CDR1 and CDR2 sequences are SGHNT and YENEEA. CDR3 nucleotides: TGTGCCAGCAGCTTAGGTTGGACAGATACGCAGTATTTT. Its translation is CASSLGWTDTQYF. The complete variable domain, with remaining parts taken from reference TRBV11-3 and TRBJ2-3, reads EAGVVQSPRYKIIEKKQPVAFWCNPISGHNTLYWYLQNLGQGPELLIRYENEEAVDDSQLPKDRFSAERLKGVDSTLKIQPAELGDSAVYLCASSLGWTDTQYFGPGTRLTVL.

J is TRBJ1-3 and V is TRBV6-1; D not certain. The V gene lost 1 base and the J gene lost 4 bases, with 11 bases spanning the gap. This CDR3 region has 15 residues. Germline CDR1 and CDR2: MNHNS and SASEGT. For the CDR3, the DNA is TGTGCCAGCAGTGAAGAAACTGGACTAGGAAACACCATATATTTT. This encodes CASSEETGLGNTIYF.

Worth noting for this clone: Other DNA sequences in this sample translate to the same CDR3. This chain uses TRBV19 with TRBJ2-7, with TRBD2 matching 9 bases. CDR1 is LNHDA, CDR2 SQIVND, per germline (reference sequence). The CDR3 is 13 residues long. The V segment lost 7 bases and the J segment 6 bases; nucleotides outside the gene matches: 7. The CDR3, as DNA: TGTGCCAGTACCGCGGGGGGGGGTGGCGAGCAGTACTTC. It yields the protein CASTAGGGGEQYF. The full variable domain, in which reference TRBV19 and TRBJ2-7 provide the parts outside the CDR3, is DGGITQSPKYLFRKEGQNVTLSCEQNLNHDAMYWYRQDPGQGLRLIYYSQIVNDFQKGDIAEGYSVSREKKESFPLTVTSAQKNPTAFYLCASTAGGGGEQYFGPGTRLTVT.

The V gene is TRBV6-6, the J gene TRBJ2-5, with D perhaps being TRBD1 or TRBD2 (5 bases each). The tail of the sequence fits TRBJ2-7 better, so the J call may be wrong. The CDR3 is 12 residues long. Germline CDR1 and CDR2: MNHNY and SVGAGI (reference sequence). CDR3 loop: CASGGGTYEQYF. DNA for the CDR3: TGTGCCAGCGGGGGTGGTACCTACGAGCAGTACTTC.

The chain employs TRBV7-2 and TRBJ1-1; no reliable D call. V gave up 4 bases and J gave up 1 base, with 13 bases separating them. CDR1 and CDR2 from the germline V gene are SGHTA and FQGNSA. The CDR3 runs to 15 residues. The CDR3: CASSSYLLPNTEAFF. For the CDR3, the DNA is TGTGCCAGCAGCTCATATCTTCTCCCGAACACTGAAGCTTTCTTT.

This sequence joins TRBV5-1 and TRBJ2-1; D ambiguous. CDR1 SGHRS and CDR2 YFSETQ come from the germline V gene. The CDR3 covers 15 residues. V was cut by 4 bases and J by 0 bases, with 11 bases left in between. CDR3 sequence: CASSPTLNSYNEQFF. The DNA of the CDR3 is TGCGCCAGCAGCCCAACACTCAACTCCTACAATGAGCAGTTCTTC.

CDR3 DNA sequence: TGTGCCAGCAGCCCCGCGGTAAACACCGGGGAGCTGTTTTTT. Protein product: CASSPAVNTGELFF. This chain joins TRBV7-3 and TRBJ2-2; no clear D. Trimming pared 5 bases from V and 2 bases from J, leaving 9 bases between. Per germline, CDR1 SGHTA and CDR2 FQGTGA. This CDR3 has 14 residues.

V is TRBV20-1 and J is TRBJ2-5; 8 bases are a match to TRBD2. The CDR3 has 11 amino acids. Germline loops: CDR1 DFQATT, CDR2 SNEGSKA (reference sequence). DNA for the CDR3: TGCACCCCGGGAGGGCAAGAGACCCAGTACTTC. Translating gives CTPGGQETQYF.

This rearrangement joins TRBV10-3 to TRBJ1-5; no clear D. Germline V CDR1 and CDR2: ENHRY, SYGVKD. The V and J ends lost 7 bases and 5 bases respectively, with 15 bases between them. The CDR3 has 14 residues. The CDR3 spells CAIKEAGRHQPQHF. CDR3 coding DNA: TGTGCCATCAAGGAGGCCGGGAGGCATCAGCCCCAGCATTTT.

V gene TRBV2 combines with J gene TRBJ1-1; 7 bases map to TRBD1. In germline, CDR1 is SNHLY, CDR2 FYNNEI. J was trimmed by 4 bases and V by 4 bases; bases with no gene match: 15. The CDR3 covers 17 residues. Here the CDR3 DNA reads TGTGCCAGCAGTGGAATAAGGACAGGTCATTTTACCACTGAAGCTTTCTTT. Translation: CASSGIRTGHFTTEAFF.

The chain uses TRBV29-1 and TRBJ2-3, with 7 bases matching TRBD2. This CDR3 region has 13 residues. Germline CDR1 and CDR2: SQVTM and ANQGSEA. With 3 bases clipped from V and 6 bases from J, the junction kept 6 bases outside the gene matches. The CDR3 loop is CSVEGGFRDTQYF. The CDR3 bases are TGCAGCGTTGAGGGAGGGTTCAGGGATACGCAGTATTTT.

This rearrangement joins TRBV7-2 to TRBJ1-2, with TRBD1 matching over 7 bases. CDR1 is SGHTA, CDR2 FQGNSA, per germline. This CDR3 has 14 amino acids. V dropped 4 bases and J dropped 3; count of bases not matched to a gene: 5. The CDR3 spells CASSSGQTYYGYTF. The CDR3 DNA follows: TGTGCCAGCAGCTCGGGACAGACTTACTATGGCTACACCTTC.

The chain uses TRBV9 and TRBJ2-1; D unresolved. With 0 bases removed from V and 2 bases from J, the gap between germline ends came to 6 bases. Germline V gives CDR1 SGDLS, CDR2 YYNGEE. The CDR3 is 14 residues long. DNA for the CDR3: TGTGCCAGCAGCGTAGGAAGCACCTACAATGAGCAGTTCTTC. Translated, it gives CASSVGSTYNEQFF.

The rearrangement joins TRBV7-9 to TRBJ2-7; the D gene could be TRBD1 or TRBD2 (5 bases each). Between the trimmed V and J ends, which lost 5 bases and 6 bases, there was a span of 17 bases. CDR1 is SEHNR, CDR2 FQNEAQ, per germline (reference sequence). CDR3 length: 14 amino acids. The CDR3 bases are TGTGCCAGCAGCCATGGACACCTCCGGGGCGAGCAGTACTTC. Translation: CASSHGHLRGEQYF.

CDR3 in DNA: TGCAGCGACCAGGGACAGGACGGAGGCGCTTCCTATGGCTACACCTTC. Amino acids: CSDQGQDGGASYGYTF. The V gene is TRBV29-1, the J gene TRBJ1-2; TRBD1 matches at 8 bases. CDR3 size: 16 residues. The V gene's germline CDR1 is SQVTM and CDR2 ANQGSEA. V gave up 7 bases and J gave up 4 bases; unmatched junction bases: 17.

This chain links TRBV30 with TRBJ1-2; no definite D call. This CDR3 contains 14 residues. Trimming cost V 4 bases and J 4 bases, with 16 bases left between them. Per the germline V gene, CDR1 is GTSNPN and CDR2 is SVGIG (reference sequence). The CDR3 coding sequence is TGTGCCTGGATTAGCTCCTTTGGAAGCTATGGCTACACCTTC. Residues: CAWISSFGSYGYTF.